This T cell receptor beta chain was identified in a study of CD8+CD57+ T cells in acquired aplastic anemia. The V gene lost 1 base and the J gene lost 0 bases, with 10 bases spanning the gap. The CDR3 consists of 16 residues. Looked up from germline, CDR1 is SGHRS and CDR2 is YFSETQ. Selection for sequencing was limited to patients who had shown CD8+CD57+ cell expansion by flow cytometry. According to the study, genomic DNA was the template for TCR beta VDJ and CDR3 profiling. Each CDR3 protein is one row after TCRdb ran MiXCR on the reads. The table lists about 200,000 distinct CDR3 sequences, about half of them singletons. This clonotype came up many times.

The chain has TRBV5-1 and TRBJ2-2, with D possibly TRBD1 on 6 matching bases. The sample comprised sorted CD4+, CD8+, or CD8+CD57+ T cells (not recorded which) from PBMCs. The receptor's source is a human donor with aplastic anemia. CDR3 sequence: CASSLRAGANTGELFF. The CDR3 DNA reads as TGCGCCAGCAGCTTGAGGGCAGGGGCGAACACCGGGGAGCTGTTTTTT.